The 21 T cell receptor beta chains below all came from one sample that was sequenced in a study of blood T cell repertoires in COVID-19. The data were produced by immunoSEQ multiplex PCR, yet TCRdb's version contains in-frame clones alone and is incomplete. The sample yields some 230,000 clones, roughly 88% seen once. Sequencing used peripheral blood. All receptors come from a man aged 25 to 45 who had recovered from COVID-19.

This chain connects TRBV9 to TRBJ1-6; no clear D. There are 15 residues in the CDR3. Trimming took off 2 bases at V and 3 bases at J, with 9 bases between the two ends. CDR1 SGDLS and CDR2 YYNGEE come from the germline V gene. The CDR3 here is CASSVRQDYNSPLHF. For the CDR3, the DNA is TGTGCCAGCAGCGTTCGGCAGGACTATAATTCACCCCTCCACTTT.

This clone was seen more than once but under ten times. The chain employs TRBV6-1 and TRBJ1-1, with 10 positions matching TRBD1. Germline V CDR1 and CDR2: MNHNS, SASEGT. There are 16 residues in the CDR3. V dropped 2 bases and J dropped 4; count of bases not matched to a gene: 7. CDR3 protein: CASSEMVGTGATEAFF. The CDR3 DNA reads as TGTGCCAGCAGTGAAATGGTTGGGACAGGGGCCACTGAAGCTTTCTTT.

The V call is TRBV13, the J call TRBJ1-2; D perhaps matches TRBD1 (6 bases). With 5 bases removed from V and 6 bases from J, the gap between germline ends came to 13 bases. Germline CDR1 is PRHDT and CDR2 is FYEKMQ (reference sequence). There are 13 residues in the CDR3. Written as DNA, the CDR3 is TGTGCCAGCAGCCCCAGGACAGTCGATGGCTACACCTTC. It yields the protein CASSPRTVDGYTF.

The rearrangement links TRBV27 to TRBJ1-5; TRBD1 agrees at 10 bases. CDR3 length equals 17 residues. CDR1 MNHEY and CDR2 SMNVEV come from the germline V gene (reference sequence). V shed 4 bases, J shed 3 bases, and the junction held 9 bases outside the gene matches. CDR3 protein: CASSSLGQGEDNQPQHF. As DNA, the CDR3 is TGTGCCAGCAGTTCCCTCGGACAGGGGGAAGACAATCAGCCCCAGCATTTT.

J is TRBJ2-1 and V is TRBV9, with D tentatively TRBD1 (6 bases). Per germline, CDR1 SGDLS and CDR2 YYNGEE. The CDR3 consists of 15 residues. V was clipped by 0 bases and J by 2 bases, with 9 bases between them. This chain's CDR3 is CASSVAGTTYNEQFF. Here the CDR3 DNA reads TGTGCCAGCAGCGTAGCCGGGACAACCTACAATGAGCAGTTCTTC.

Written as DNA, the CDR3 is TGTGCCAGCAGCTTGGTGGAGGCGGCTGGCGCCTATAATTCACCCCTCCACTTT. This gives the protein CASSLVEAAGAYNSPLHF. The rearrangement joins TRBV5-6 to TRBJ1-6; D is undetermined. The CDR3 runs to 18 residues. Germline lookup yields CDR1 SGHDT and CDR2 YYEEEE. Between the trimmed V and J ends, which lost 0 bases and 2 bases, there was a span of 15 bases.

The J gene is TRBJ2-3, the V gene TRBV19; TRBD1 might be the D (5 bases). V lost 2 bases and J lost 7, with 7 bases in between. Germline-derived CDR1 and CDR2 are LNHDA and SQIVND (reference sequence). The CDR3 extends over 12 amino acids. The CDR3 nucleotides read TGTGCCAGTAGTATACAGGGTAATACGCAGTATTTT. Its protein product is CASSIQGNTQYF. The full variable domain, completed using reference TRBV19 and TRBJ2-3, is DGGITQSPKYLFRKEGQNVTLSCEQNLNHDAMYWYRQDPGQGLRLIYYSQIVNDFQKGDIAEGYSVSREKKESFPLTVTSAQKNPTAFYLCASSIQGNTQYFGPGTRLTVL.

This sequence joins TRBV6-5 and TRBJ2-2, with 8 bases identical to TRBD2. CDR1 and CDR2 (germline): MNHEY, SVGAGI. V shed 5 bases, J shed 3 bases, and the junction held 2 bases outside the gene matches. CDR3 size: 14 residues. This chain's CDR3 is CASSRTSYTGELFF. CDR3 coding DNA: TGTGCCAGCAGTCGGACTAGCTACACCGGGGAGCTGTTTTTT.

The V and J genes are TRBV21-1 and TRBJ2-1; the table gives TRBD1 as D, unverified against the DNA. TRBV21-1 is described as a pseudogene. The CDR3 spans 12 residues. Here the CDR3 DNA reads TGTGCCAGCAGCAAAGAGTGCAGGGGGCAGTTCTTC. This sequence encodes CASSKECRGQFF.

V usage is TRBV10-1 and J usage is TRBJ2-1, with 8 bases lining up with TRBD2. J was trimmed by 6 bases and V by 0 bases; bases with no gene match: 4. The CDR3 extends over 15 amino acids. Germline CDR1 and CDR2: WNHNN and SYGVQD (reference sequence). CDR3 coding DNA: TGCGCCAGCAGTGAGTCTAGCGGGGATATCAATGAGCAGTTCTTC. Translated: CASSESSGDINEQFF.

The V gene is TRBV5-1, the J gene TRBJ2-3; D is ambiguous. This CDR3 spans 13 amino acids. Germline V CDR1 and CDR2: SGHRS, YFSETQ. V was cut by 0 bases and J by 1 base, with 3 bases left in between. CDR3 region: CASSLAGTDTQYF. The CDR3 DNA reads TGCGCCAGCAGCTTGGCCGGCACAGATACGCAGTATTTT.

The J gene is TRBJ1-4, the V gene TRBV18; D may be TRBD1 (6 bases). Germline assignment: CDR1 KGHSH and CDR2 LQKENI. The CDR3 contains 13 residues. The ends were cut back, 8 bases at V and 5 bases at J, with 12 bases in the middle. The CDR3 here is CASLQGENEKLFF. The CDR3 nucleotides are TGTGCCAGCCTACAGGGCGAGAATGAAAAACTGTTTTTT.

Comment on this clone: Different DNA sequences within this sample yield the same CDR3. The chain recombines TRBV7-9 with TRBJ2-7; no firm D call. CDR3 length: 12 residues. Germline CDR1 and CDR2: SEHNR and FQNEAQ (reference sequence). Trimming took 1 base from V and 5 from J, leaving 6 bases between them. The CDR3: CASSLGQNEQYF. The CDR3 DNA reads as TGTGCCAGCAGCTTAGGGCAGAACGAGCAGTACTTC.

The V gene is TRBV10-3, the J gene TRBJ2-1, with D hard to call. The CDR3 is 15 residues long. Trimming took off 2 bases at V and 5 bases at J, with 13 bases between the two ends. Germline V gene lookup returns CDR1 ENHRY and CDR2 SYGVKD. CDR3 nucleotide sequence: TGTGCCATCAGTGAGGCGACTGAGAAGGACAATGAGCAGTTCTTC. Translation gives CAISEATEKDNEQFF.

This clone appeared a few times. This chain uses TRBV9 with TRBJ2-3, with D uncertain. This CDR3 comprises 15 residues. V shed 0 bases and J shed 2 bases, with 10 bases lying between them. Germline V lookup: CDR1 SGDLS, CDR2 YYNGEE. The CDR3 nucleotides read TGTGCCAGCAGCGTAGCTAGGTTCGTCACAGATACGCAGTATTTT. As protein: CASSVARFVTDTQYF. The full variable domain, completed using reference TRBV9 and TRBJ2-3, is DSGVTQTPKHLITATGQRVTLRCSPRSGDLSVYWYQQSLDQGLQFLIQYYNGEERAKGNILERFSAQQFPDLHSELNLSSLELGDSALYFCASSVARFVTDTQYFGPGTRLTVL.

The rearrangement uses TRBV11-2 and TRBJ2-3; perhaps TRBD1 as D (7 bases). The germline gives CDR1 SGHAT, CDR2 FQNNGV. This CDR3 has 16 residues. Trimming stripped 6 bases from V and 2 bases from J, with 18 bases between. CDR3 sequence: CASSSRGRGSTDTQYF. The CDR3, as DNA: TGTGCCAGCAGTTCAAGGGGGCGGGGATCCACAGATACGCAGTATTTT.

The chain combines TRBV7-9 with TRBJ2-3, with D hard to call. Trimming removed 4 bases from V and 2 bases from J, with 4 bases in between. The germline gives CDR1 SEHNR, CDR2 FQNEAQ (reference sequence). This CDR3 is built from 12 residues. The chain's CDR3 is CASSSVTDTQYF. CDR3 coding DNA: TGTGCCAGCAGCTCCGTCACAGATACGCAGTATTTT.

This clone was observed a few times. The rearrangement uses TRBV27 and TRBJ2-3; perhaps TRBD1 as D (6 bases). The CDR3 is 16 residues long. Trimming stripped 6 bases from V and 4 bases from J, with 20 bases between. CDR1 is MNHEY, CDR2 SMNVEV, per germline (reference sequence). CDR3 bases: TGTGCCAGCAGCCGTATCTCGGGACACCTAGCAGATACGCAGTATTTT. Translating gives CASSRISGHLADTQYF.

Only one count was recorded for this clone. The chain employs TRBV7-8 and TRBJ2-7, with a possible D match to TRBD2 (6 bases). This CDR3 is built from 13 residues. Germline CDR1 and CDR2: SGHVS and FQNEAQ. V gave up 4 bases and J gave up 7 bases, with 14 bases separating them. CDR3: CASSWRGGWEQYF. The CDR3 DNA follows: TGTGCCAGCAGCTGGAGGGGAGGTTGGGAGCAGTACTTC. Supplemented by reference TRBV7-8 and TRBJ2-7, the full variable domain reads GAGVSQSPRYKVAKRGQDVALRCDPISGHVSLFWYQQALGQGPEFLTYFQNEAQLDKSGLPSDRFFAERPEGSVSTLKIQRTQQEDSAVYLCASSWRGGWEQYFGPGTRLTVT.

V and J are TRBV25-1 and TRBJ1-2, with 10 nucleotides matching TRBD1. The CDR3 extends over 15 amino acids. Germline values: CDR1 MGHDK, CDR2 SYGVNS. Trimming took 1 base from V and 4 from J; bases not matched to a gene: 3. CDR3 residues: CASSEWDRGGYGYTF. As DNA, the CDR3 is TGTGCCAGCAGTGAATGGGACAGGGGAGGCTATGGCTACACCTTC.

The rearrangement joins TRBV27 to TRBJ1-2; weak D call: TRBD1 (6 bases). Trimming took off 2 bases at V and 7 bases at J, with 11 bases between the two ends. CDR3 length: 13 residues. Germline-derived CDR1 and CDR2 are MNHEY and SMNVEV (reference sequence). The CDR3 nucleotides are TGTGCCAGCAGTTTACTGGGGGCTGGTGGCTACACCTTC. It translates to CASSLLGAGGYTF.